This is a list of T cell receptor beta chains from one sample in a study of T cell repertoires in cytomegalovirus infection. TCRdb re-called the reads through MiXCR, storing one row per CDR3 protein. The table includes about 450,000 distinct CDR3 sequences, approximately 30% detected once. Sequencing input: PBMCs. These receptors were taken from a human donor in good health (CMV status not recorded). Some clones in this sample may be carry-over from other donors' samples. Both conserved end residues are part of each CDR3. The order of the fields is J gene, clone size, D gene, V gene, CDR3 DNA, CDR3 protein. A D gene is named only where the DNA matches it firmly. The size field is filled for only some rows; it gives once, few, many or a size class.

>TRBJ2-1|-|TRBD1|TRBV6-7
TGTGCCAGCAGTCCGAACAGGGGGCTCTCTGACAATGAGCAGTTCTTC
CASSPNRGLSDNEQFF
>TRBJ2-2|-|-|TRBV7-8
TGTGCCAGCAGCTTAGAGGGATACACCGGGGAGCTGTTTTTT
CASSLEGYTGELFF
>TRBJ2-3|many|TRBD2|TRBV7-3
TGTGCCAGCAGCCAATCCGGGGGGGGTAGCACAGATACGCAGTATTTT
CASSQSGGGSTDTQYF
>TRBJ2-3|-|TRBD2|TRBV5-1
TGCGCCAGCAGCTTGACAAGGACTAGCGGGGGGGAAGATACGCAGTATTTT
CASSLTRTSGGEDTQYF
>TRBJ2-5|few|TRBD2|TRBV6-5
TGTGCCAGCAGTTACTCGACGGGAGTAGCGGGGTACCAAGAGACCCAGTACTTC
CASSYSTGVAGYQETQYF
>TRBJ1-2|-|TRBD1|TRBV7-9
TGTGCCAGCAGCTTATCAGCGGACAGGGGGCCCTATGGCTACACCTTC
CASSLSADRGPYGYTF
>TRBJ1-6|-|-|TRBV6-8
TGTGCCAGCAGTTACTCGGGAGGAAAGGGCACTTCACCCCTCCACTTT
CASSYSGGKGTSPLHF
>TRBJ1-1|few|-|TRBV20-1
TGCAGTGCGAGGGGACCGGGGAACACTGAAGCTTTCTTT
CSARGPGNTEAFF
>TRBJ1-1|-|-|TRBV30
TGTGCCTGGAGTTTTCTGGGTAAGGGAGGGGACACTGAAGCTTTCTTT
CAWSFLGKGGDTEAFF
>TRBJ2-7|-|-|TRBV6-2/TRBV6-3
TGTGCCAGCAGGGACCACAGGGACGAGCAGTACTTC
CASRDHRDEQYF
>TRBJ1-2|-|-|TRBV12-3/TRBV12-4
TGTGCCAGCAGTTTATCGGGAGAAGGGAGCTATGGCTACACCTTC
CASSLSGEGSYGYTF
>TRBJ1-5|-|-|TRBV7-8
TGTGCCAGCAGCCCGCGAATCAATCAGCCCCAGCATTTT
CASSPRINQPQHF
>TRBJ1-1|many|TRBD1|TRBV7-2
TGTGCCAGCACATGGACAGGGGGCCTCACTGAAGCTTTCTTT
CASTWTGGLTEAFF
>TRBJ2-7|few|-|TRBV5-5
TGTGCCAGCAGCTTGGCCGCAGGACTAACAACCTACGAGCAGTACTTC
CASSLAAGLTTYEQYF
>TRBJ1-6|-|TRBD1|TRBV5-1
TGCGCCAGTAAACAGGGGGTTGAGAATTCACCCCTCCACTTT
CASKQGVENSPLHF
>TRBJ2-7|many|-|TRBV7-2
TGTGCCAGCAGCAAAGGCCAGCGGTCCACCTCGGGAAACGAGCAGTACTTC
CASSKGQRSTSGNEQYF
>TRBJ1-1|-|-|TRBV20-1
TGCAGTGCCCAGAGACCCTTCATGAACACTGAAGCTTTCTTT
CSAQRPFMNTEAFF
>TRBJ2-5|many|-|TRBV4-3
TGCGCCAGCAGCCAAGATACAGGCCAAGAGACCCAGTACTTC
CASSQDTGQETQYF
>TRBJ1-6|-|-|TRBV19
TGTGACAGTGGAATTAATTCACCCCTAAACTTT
CDSGINSPLNF
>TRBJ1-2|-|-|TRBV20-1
TGCAGTGCTCGCTTGGACGGTAACTATGGCTACACCTTC
CSARLDGNYGYTF
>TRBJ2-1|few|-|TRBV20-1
TGCAGTGCTCTAGTCCCGAGCTCCTACAATGAGCAGTTCTTC
CSALVPSSYNEQFF
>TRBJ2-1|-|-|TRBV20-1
TGCAGTGCTAGGGGGTCAGGGGCGGAAAGCTACAATGAGCAGTTCTTC
CSARGSGAESYNEQFF
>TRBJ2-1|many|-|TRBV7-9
TGTGCCAGCAGCTTAGCTACAGGTTGGAATGAGCAGTTCTTC
CASSLATGWNEQFF
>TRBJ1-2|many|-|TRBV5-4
TGTGCCAGCAGTTTAGAGGGTAACTATGGCTACACCTTC
CASSLEGNYGYTF
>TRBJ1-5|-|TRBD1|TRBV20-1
TGCAGTGCTACGGGACAGGGAATAATCAGGCCCCAGCATTTT
CSATGQGIIRPQHF
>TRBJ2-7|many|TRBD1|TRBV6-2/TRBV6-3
TGTGCCAGCAGTTACCCCACGCGCGACAGGGTAAGGTACGAGCAGTACTTC
CASSYPTRDRVRYEQYF
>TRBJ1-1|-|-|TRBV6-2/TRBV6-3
TGTGCCAGCAGTTACCCAGCGATGAACACTGAAGCTTTCTTT
CASSYPAMNTEAFF
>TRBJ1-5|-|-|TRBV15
TGTGCCACCAGCTCCTCAGGAGATATCAATCAGCCCCAGCATTTT
CATSSSGDINQPQHF
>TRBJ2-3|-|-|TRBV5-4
TGTGCCAGCAGATGGGGGCCCAGCACAGATACGCAGTATTTT
CASRWGPSTDTQYF
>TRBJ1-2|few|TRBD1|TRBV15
TGTGCCACCAGCAACCGGCGGGACAGCAACTATGGCTACACCTTC
CATSNRRDSNYGYTF
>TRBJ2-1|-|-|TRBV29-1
TGCAGCGGACGGGACAATGAGCAGTTCTTC
CSGRDNEQFF
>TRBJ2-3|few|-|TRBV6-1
TGTGCCAGCAGTGAAGGATACAGGGATACGCAGTATTTT
CASSEGYRDTQYF
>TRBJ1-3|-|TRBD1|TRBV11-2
TGTGCCAGCAGCTTACCGGGACAGGTTGTGGAATATTTT
CASSLPGQVVEYF
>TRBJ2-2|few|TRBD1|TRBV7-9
TGTGCCAGCAGCATATCGGACAGGCACGGGGAGCTGTTTTTT
CASSISDRHGELFF
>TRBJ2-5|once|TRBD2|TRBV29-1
TGCAGCGTTGCTGGACTAGCGGGGGGGCAAGAGACCCAGTACTTC
CSVAGLAGGQETQYF
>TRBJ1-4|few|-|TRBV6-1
TGTGCCAGCAGTGAAATCCAGGCGGGTGAAAAACTGTTTTTT
CASSEIQAGEKLFF
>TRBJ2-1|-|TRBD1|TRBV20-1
TGCAGTGCTAACCTACAGGGGGCCGGGAATGAGCAGTTCTTC
CSANLQGAGNEQFF
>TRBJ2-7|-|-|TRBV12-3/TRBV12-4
TGTGCCAGCAGCCCATCCGGCAAGTCGACCTACGAGCAGTACTTC
CASSPSGKSTYEQYF
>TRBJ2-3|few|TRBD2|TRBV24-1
TGTGCCACCAGTGATCGCGGGCTAGCGGGGGCTAGCACAGATACGCAGTATTTT
CATSDRGLAGASTDTQYF
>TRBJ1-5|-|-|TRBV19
TGTGCCAGTAGTATCGGGGGGAGCAATCAGCCCCAGCATTTT
CASSIGGSNQPQHF
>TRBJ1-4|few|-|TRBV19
TGTGCCAGTAGTATTCGACGGGGGAATGAAAAACTGTTTTTT
CASSIRRGNEKLFF
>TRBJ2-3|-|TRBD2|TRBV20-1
TGCAGTGCCGCTGGGACTAGCGGGGGGGCCGCAGATACGCAGTATTTT
CSAAGTSGGAADTQYF
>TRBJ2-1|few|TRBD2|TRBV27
TGTGCCAGCAGCCGGACTAGCGGGGTACCAAGGGGGAATGAGCAGTTCTTC
CASSRTSGVPRGNEQFF
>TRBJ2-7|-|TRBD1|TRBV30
TGTGCCTGGGATCGGGACAGGAAAACCTACGAGCAGTACTTC
CAWDRDRKTYEQYF
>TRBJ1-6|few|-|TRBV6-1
TGTGCCAGCAGTGAAAGGGGGGAGAGTTCACCCCTCCACTTT
CASSERGESSPLHF
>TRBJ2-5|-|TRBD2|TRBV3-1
TGTGCCAGCAGCCAACGTCTCGGACTAGCAGATCAAGAGACCCAGTACTTC
CASSQRLGLADQETQYF
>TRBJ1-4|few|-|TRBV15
TGTGCCACCAGCAGAGATGCGGGGGGTGTGCGAACTAATGAAAAACTGTTTTTT
CATSRDAGGVRTNEKLFF
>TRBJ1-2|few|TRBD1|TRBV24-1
TGTGCCACCAGTCGGACAGGGGGCGACTATGGCTACACCTTC
CATSRTGGDYGYTF